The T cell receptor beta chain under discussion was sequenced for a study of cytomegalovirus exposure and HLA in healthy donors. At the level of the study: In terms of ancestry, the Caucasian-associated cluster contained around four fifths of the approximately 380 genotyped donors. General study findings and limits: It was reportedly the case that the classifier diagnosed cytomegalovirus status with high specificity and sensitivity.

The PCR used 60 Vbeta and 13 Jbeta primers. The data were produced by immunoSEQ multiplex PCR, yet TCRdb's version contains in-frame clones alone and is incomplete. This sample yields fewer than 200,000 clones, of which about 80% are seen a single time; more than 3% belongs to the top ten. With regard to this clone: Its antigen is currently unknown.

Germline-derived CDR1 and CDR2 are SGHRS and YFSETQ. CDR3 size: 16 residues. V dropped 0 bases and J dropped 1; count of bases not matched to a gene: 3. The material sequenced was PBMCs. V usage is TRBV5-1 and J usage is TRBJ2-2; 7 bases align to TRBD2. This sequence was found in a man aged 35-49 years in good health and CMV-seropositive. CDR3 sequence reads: CASSLGLAENTGELFF. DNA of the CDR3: TGCGCCAGCAGCTTGGGACTAGCCGAGAACACCGGGGAGCTGTTTTTT.